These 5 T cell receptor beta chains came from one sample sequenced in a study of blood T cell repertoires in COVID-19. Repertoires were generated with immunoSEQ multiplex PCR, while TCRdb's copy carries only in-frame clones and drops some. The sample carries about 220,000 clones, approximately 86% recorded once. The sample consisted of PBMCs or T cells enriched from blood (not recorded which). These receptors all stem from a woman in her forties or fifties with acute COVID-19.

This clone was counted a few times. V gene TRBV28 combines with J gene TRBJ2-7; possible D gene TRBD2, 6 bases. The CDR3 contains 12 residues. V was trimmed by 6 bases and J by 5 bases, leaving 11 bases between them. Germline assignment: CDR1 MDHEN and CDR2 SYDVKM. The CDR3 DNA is TGTGCCAGCAGCCCGGGGGTGAACGAGCAGTACTTC. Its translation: CASSPGVNEQYF.

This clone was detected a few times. CDR3 DNA: TGTGCCAGCATGACCGGGACAGGGTACTACGAGCAGTACTTC. Translation gives CASMTGTGYYEQYF. The chain joins TRBV7-2 to TRBJ2-7, with 9 bases identical to TRBD1. The germline V gene encodes CDR1 SGHTA and CDR2 FQGNSA. Germline trimming cut 7 bases from V and 3 bases from J; bases unmatched to any gene: 7. This CDR3 has 14 residues.

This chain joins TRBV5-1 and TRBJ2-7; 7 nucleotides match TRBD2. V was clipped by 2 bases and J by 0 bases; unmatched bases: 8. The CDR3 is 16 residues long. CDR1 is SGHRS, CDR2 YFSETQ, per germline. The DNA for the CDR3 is TGCGCCAGCAGCTTTACCCCCGGCGGGAGCTCCTACGAGCAGTACTTC. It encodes CASSFTPGGSSYEQYF.

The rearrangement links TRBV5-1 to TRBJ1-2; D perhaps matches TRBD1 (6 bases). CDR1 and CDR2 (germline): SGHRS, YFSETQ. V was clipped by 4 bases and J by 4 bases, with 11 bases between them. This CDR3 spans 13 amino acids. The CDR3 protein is CASSLDSSYGYTF. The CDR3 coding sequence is TGCGCCAGCAGCCTGGACAGCAGCTATGGCTACACCTTC.

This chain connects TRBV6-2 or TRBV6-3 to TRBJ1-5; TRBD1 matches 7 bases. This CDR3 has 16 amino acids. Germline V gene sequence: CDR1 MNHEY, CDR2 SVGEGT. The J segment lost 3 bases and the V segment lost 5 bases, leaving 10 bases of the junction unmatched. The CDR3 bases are TGTGCCAGCAGTCCCTGGGGGACAGAGGTCAATCAGCCCCAGCATTTT. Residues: CASSPWGTEVNQPQHF.